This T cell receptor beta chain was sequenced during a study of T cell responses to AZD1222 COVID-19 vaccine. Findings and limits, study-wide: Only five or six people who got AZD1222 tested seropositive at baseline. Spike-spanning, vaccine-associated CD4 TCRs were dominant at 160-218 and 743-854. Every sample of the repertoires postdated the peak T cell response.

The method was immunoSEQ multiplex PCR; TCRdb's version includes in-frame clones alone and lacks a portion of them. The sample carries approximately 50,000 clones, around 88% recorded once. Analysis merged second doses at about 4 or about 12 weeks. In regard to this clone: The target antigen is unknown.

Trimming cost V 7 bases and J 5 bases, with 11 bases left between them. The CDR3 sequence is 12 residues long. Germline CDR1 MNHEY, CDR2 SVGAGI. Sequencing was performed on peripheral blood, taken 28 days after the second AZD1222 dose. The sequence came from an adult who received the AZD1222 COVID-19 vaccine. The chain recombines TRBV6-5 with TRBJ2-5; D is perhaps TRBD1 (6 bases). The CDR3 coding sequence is TGTGCCAGCAAGAGGCAGGGGGAGACCCAGTACTTC. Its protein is CASKRQGETQYF.